The present T cell receptor beta chain was sequenced within a study of identical twins. The V end was cut by 4 bases, the J end by 2 bases, with 10 bases between. CDR3 length: 13 amino acids. CDR1 and CDR2 (germline): SGHRS, YFSETQ. MiXCR, applied by TCRdb to the 5' RACE reads, yields one record per CDR3 protein. This sample has around 570,000 distinct CDR3 sequences; 7.5% to 10% occur once, and the top ten carry approximately 3.2%. This clonotype was seen only a few times. These data were also reused for a study on yellow fever vaccine responses in identical twins.

The V gene is TRBV5-1, the J gene TRBJ2-7, with D unresolved. The receptor was derived from a woman aged 18-29 years in good health. Sequenced material: PBMCs. The CDR3 sequence: CASSRRQTYEQYF. The DNA for the CDR3 is TGCGCCAGCAGCCGCCGACAAACCTACGAGCAGTACTTC.